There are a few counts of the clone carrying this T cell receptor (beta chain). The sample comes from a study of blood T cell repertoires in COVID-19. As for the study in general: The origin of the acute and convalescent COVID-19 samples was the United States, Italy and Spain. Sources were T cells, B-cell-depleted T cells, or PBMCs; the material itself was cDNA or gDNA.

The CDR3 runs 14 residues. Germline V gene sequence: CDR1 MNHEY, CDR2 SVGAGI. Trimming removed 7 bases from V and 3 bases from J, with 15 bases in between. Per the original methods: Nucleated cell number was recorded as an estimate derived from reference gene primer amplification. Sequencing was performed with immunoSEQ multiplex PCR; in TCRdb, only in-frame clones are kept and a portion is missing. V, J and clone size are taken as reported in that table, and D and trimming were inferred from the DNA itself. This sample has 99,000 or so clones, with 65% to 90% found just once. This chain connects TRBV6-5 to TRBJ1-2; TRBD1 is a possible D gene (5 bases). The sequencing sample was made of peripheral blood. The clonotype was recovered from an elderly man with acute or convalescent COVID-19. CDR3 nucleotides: TGTGCCAGCACCCCGGGAGGGGTCGACTATGGCTACACCTTC. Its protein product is CASTPGGVDYGYTF.